The 6 T cell receptor beta chains listed next were all sequenced from one sample in a study of blood T cell repertoires in COVID-19. The data were produced by immunoSEQ multiplex PCR, yet TCRdb's version contains in-frame clones alone and is incomplete. This sample has about 130,000 clones, with 85% to 90% found just once. The sequenced sample was peripheral blood. Receptors originate from a man aged 45-65 years with active or convalescent COVID-19.

This clone was seen more than once but under ten times. The chain uses TRBV6-5 and TRBJ2-7; TRBD2 might be the D (6 bases). The CDR3 has 14 residues. Trimming removed 6 bases at V and 0 bases at J, with 12 bases between. Germline V CDR1 and CDR2: MNHEY, SVGAGI. CDR3 loop: CASSVGTDSYEQYF. The CDR3 DNA is TGTGCCAGCAGCGTGGGGACTGACTCCTACGAGCAGTACTTC.

The gene calls are TRBV21-1 and TRBJ2-3; the table's D call, TRBD2, was not checked against the DNA. TRBV21-1 is marked as a pseudogene. The CDR3 is 16 amino acids. This CDR3 is CASSKGAGGPSDTQYF. The CDR3 bases are TGTGCCAGCAGCAAAGGAGCGGGAGGGCCTTCAGATACGCAGTATTTT.

This sequence joins TRBV18 and TRBJ1-5, with TRBD1 identical over 7 bases. Germline V gene lookup returns CDR1 KGHSH and CDR2 LQKENI. This CDR3 spans 14 amino acids. V shed 4 bases and J 3 bases; nucleotides not matched to a gene: 3. CDR3 sequence reads: CASSLQGFNQPQHF. For the CDR3, the DNA is TGTGCCAGCTCACTACAGGGGTTCAATCAGCCCCAGCATTTT.

The chain uses TRBV3-1 (or the pseudogene TRBV3-2) and TRBJ2-1; 14 bases are shared with TRBD2. This CDR3 contains 17 residues. The V and J ends lost 0 bases and 8 bases, in that order; junction bases with no gene match: 6. Germline V gene sequence: CDR1 LGHDT, CDR2 YNNKEL (reference sequence). This CDR3 reads CASSQDAGTSGSDEQFF. The CDR3 DNA reads TGTGCCAGCAGCCAAGACGCCGGGACTAGCGGGAGTGATGAGCAGTTCTTC.

This chain uses TRBV6-5 with TRBJ1-6, with a possible D match to TRBD1 (5 bases). Germline CDR1 and CDR2: MNHEY and SVGAGI. The CDR3 is 16 residues long. The V and J ends lost 4 bases and 7 bases respectively, with 17 bases between them. CDR3 coding DNA: TGTGCCAGCAGTTTGCGGGACGGAAGATTAAATTCACCCCTCCACTTT. Its translation: CASSLRDGRLNSPLHF.

The chain employs TRBV27 and TRBJ2-7; unclear D gene. From germline, CDR1 is MNHEY and CDR2 SMNVEV (reference sequence). The V and J ends lost 4 bases and 1 base respectively, with 5 bases between them. This CDR3 spans 12 amino acids. The CDR3 reads CASSSHSYEQYF. CDR3 DNA sequence: TGTGCCAGCAGTTCCCATTCCTACGAGCAGTACTTC.